The present entry profiles one TCR beta chain with its context. Its antigen is undetermined. These data come from a study of CD8 T cells in Susac syndrome. Random-hexamer reverse transcription was applied to about 0.45 to 1 ug RNA. Each CDR3 protein is one row after TCRdb ran MiXCR on the immunoSEQ multiplex PCR reads. The sample gives about 440,000 distinct CDR3 sequences, approximately 89% of which show up once; 0.09% to 0.15% is in the top ten. General study points: In its TCR sequencing and HLA analysis, the study acknowledged that the number of individuals was relatively small.

Sequencing targeted TCR beta in blood CD8+ and CD4+ T cells. Sequencing input: CD8+ T cells from PBMCs. The sequence came from a human donor with multiple sclerosis.

The CDR3 loop reads CSVEDQDGFDEQFF. The DNA for the CDR3 is TGCAGCGTTGAAGATCAGGATGGCTTCGATGAGCAGTTCTTC. This sequence joins TRBV29-1 and TRBJ2-1, with unresolved D. Deletions cut 0 bases from V and 8 bases from J, with 14 bases between. This CDR3 is 14 amino acids long. Germline assignment: CDR1 SQVTM and CDR2 ANQGSEA.